This T cell receptor (beta chain) comes out of a study of regulatory T cells in long-lasting Graves disease (dated by TCRdb to about 2021). Study-wide context: Persistent Graves' disease was defined as persistently positive TSH receptor autoantibodies together with antithyroid drug treatment for over 5 years. Persistent Graves' disease patients were compared with newly diagnosed Graves' disease patients by peripheral blood TCR sequencing and RNA sequencing. The study took place in China and was registered as a clinical trial. A total of roughly 35 samples underwent TCR sequencing: about 13 from persistent and approximately 20 from newly diagnosed Graves' disease patients. Persistent Graves' disease patients in the clinical cohort had taken antithyroid drugs for approximately 10 years on average. What the work shows at the level of the full study, not this receptor alone: Compared with newly diagnosed patients, persistent Graves' disease patients had lower TCR Shannon entropy and fewer highly expanded clones, which suggests clonal expansion. Persistent disease showed preferential use of TRBV28, TRBJ1-2 and TRBJ2-5, whereas newly diagnosed disease favored TRBV20-1 and TRBJ2-1. The study examined only peripheral blood because the primary lesion, thyroid tissue, could not be accessed. Persistent patients shared more public clonotypes among themselves (under 3,000) than newly diagnosed patients did (approximately 970). The small sample size was acknowledged by the authors as a limitation that may reduce accuracy. Only the TCR beta chain was sequenced and analyzed.

For CDR1 and CDR2, the germline V gene lists SGHVS and FNYEAQ. V is reduced by 2 bases and J by 0 bases, leaving a spacing of 7 bases between them. The CDR3 numbers 15 residues from cysteine through phenylalanine. Of all the DNA, just the CDR3 is kept, 45 bases in frame from base 1. This clonotype was counted between two and nine times. No antigen is known for it. Base qualities are not provided; no much larger clone lies one nucleotide away. Libraries were constructed by multiplex PCR. This sample was sequenced with an Illumina HiSeq 4000. iRepertoire HTBI primers and Arm-PCR amplification of CDR3 regions were used to construct TCR beta libraries. Before sequencing, the PCR products went through gel purification. In the source study's methods: Across samples, 60 to 80 TRBV and roughly 15 TRBJ segments were identified and used for gene usage analysis of CDR3 amino acid clonotypes. Filtered high-quality paired reads were merged into contigs using COPE and FqMerger. BLAST was used to align contigs to IMGT TRBV, TRBD and TRBJ reference genes, with CDR3 defined following IMGT. Clonotypes above 0.1% frequency were classified as highly expanded clones. Repertoire diversity was measured by Shannon entropy, and V-J evenness by the Gini coefficient. Clonotypes shared by more than one individual were considered public. TCRdb ran its own pipeline on the public reads, namely fastp trimming at Q25 and MiXCR clone calling, and kept in-frame beta chains. A single entry per CDR3 protein holds the most common genes and DNA from its merged rows. The V and J calls and clone size come from TCRdb's table, not from the authors' own analysis. The sample table contains some 450,000 distinct CDR3 sequences; only one count was recorded for around 20% of them. About a quarter of the sample is in the top ten clones.

The time point label here, explained by the study, means: persistent/refractory GD, antithyroid drugs over 5 years with positive TRAb. For both TCR sequencing and RNA sequencing, RNA was extracted from PBMCs in TRIzol. The diagnosis of Graves' disease followed American Thyroid Association guidelines. Recruitment of patients was carried out at an endocrinology department in Xi'an, China. Each patient gave roughly 10 milliliters of peripheral blood, collected in an EDTA anticoagulant tube. Ficoll Paque Plus density gradient separation was used to isolate PBMCs, and no further T cell sorting was done. An Agilent 2100 Bioanalyzer and agarose gel were used to check RNA quality, and a NanoDrop 2000 was used to measure RNA concentration.

This TCR derives from a female donor with Graves disease. The sequence links TRBV7-6 to TRBJ2-2, with the D segment identity uncertain. This sample comprised peripheral blood mononuclear cells (PBMCs), obtained when the disease was refractory, from a patient treated with antithyroid drugs. The nucleotide sequence is TGTGCCAGCAGCTTAAACACCGCGAACACCGGGGAGCTGTTTTTT. Translated, this gives CASSLNTANTGELFF.